What follows are 11 T cell receptor beta chains derived from one specimen sequenced in a study of cytomegalovirus exposure and HLA in healthy donors. TCRdb's table, derived via immunoSEQ multiplex PCR, lists solely in-frame clones and lacks some. Among 120,000 to 150,000 clones listed, just over 85% were seen once. The sample was PBMCs. These receptors were taken from a woman between 18 and 29 years old in good health and CMV-seropositive.

This rearrangement joins TRBV7-6 to TRBJ1-2; D is unresolved. CDR1 and CDR2 from the germline V gene are SGHVS and FNYEAQ. The CDR3 totals 13 residues. Trimming left V 4 bases short and J 3 bases short, with 9 bases between. This CDR3 is CASSSRRDYGYTF. The CDR3 bases are TGTGCCAGCAGCTCCAGACGGGACTATGGCTACACCTTC. Filled out from reference TRBV7-6 and TRBJ1-2, the complete variable domain reads GAGVSQSPRYKVTKRGQDVALRCDPISGHVSLYWYRQALGQGPEFLTYFNYEAQQDKSGLPNDRFSAERPEGSISTLTIQRTEQRDSAMYRCASSSRRDYGYTFGSGTRLTVV.

This clone was seen once. The CDR3 DNA reads as TGTGCCAGCAGTGAAAACGGGGGGACCGGGGAGCTGTTTTTT. This translates into CASSENGGTGELFF. The J gene is TRBJ2-2, the V gene TRBV2; 7 nucleotides match TRBD2. The germline gives CDR1 SNHLY, CDR2 FYNNEI. The CDR3 has 14 amino acids. V lost 2 bases and J lost 5; bases outside the gene matches: 2.

The rearrangement links TRBV30 to TRBJ2-7; 8 positions agree with TRBD2. After removal of 1 base from V and 2 bases from J, the junction contained 7 bases not matched to a gene. The V gene's germline CDR1 is GTSNPN and CDR2 SVGIG (reference sequence). The length of the CDR3 is 15 residues. The CDR3 DNA is TGTGCCTGGAGTGGCAAGCGGGGGTCGACCTACGAGCAGTACTTC. Its translation: CAWSGKRGSTYEQYF.

The chain employs TRBV2 and TRBJ2-5, with 9 bases matching TRBD1. CDR3 length: 16 residues. The germline V gene has CDR1 SNHLY and CDR2 FYNNEI. J was trimmed by 1 base and V by 6 bases; bases with no gene match: 9. As DNA, the CDR3 is TGTGCCAGCAGCCCTACAGGGGGCGGGGGCCAAGAGACCCAGTACTTC. As protein: CASSPTGGGGQETQYF.

This chain uses TRBV2 with TRBJ2-5; TRBD2 is a possible D gene (5 bases). The CDR3 sequence is 13 residues long. V lost 3 bases and J lost 7, with 12 bases in between. Looked up from germline, CDR1 is SNHLY and CDR2 is FYNNEI. In DNA, the CDR3 is TGTGCCAGCAGTGAGAATGAGGGTACGACCCAGTACTTC. Its protein product is CASSENEGTTQYF.

This clone was counted only a few times. The chain carries TRBV7-9 and TRBJ2-5, with 9 bases matching TRBD1. Trimming took 5 bases from V and 2 from J; bases not matched to a gene: 3. The length of the CDR3 is 14 residues. Germline values: CDR1 SEHNR, CDR2 FQNEAQ (reference sequence). As DNA, the CDR3 is TGTGCCAGCAGCATTGGGACAGGGCAAGAGACCCAGTACTTC. It is translated as CASSIGTGQETQYF.

CDR3 region: CASSLGQGNNQPQHF. CDR3 bases: TGTGCCAGCAGTTTGGGACAGGGTAACAATCAGCCCCAGCATTTT. The V call is TRBV28, the J call TRBJ1-5; 9 bases line up with TRBD1. Germline V gene lookup returns CDR1 MDHEN and CDR2 SYDVKM. The junction had 3 bases not matched to a gene; V was cut back by 3 bases and J by 3 bases. CDR3 length equals 15 residues.

The genes are TRBV7-2 and TRBJ1-6; TRBD1 matches 7 bases. The CDR3 runs to 16 residues. Germline CDR1 and CDR2: SGHTA and FQGNSA. The junction had 11 bases not matched to a gene; V was cut back by 4 bases and J by 8 bases. CDR3 bases: TGTGCCAGCAGCTCTCGAACAGGGGTCGGGCATTCACCCCTCCACTTT. This codes for CASSSRTGVGHSPLHF.

The rearrangement links TRBV28 to TRBJ2-7, with TRBD2 identical over 7 bases. The CDR3 runs 15 residues. Germline CDR1 reads MDHEN; CDR2 reads SYDVKM. Germline trimming cut 5 bases from V and 2 bases from J; bases unmatched to any gene: 9. The CDR3 loop reads CASSPTHGGTYEQYF. As DNA, the CDR3 is TGTGCCAGCAGTCCTACCCACGGGGGGACCTACGAGCAGTACTTC.

The chain couples TRBV25-1 to TRBJ2-7; 9 bases are a match to TRBD2. V dropped 3 bases and J dropped 6; count of bases not matched to a gene: 9. The CDR3 is 15 amino acids. Germline assignment: CDR1 MGHDK and CDR2 SYGVNS. As DNA, the CDR3 is TGTGCCAGCAGTGATCCCGCGGGAGGGCTCTCCGAGCAGTACTTC. Amino acids: CASSDPAGGLSEQYF.

The chain combines TRBV5-8 with TRBJ2-3, with TRBD2 matching 8 bases. The CDR3 is 13 amino acids. Trimming removed 4 bases from V and 5 bases from J; junction bases left unmatched: 3. Germline CDR1 SGHTS, CDR2 YDEGEE. The CDR3 DNA sequence: TGTGCCAGCAGCCCGGCGGGGGGAGATACGCAGTATTTT. Translated, it gives CASSPAGGDTQYF.